A selection of T cell receptor beta chains follows, all from one sample in a study of T cell responses to AZD1222 COVID-19 vaccine. TCRdb's copy holds only in-frame clones and misses some; the assay was immunoSEQ multiplex PCR. The data hold roughly 170,000 clones, with about nine tenths observed a single time. The sample consisted of peripheral blood, taken on day 0 of AZD1222 vaccination. These receptors came from an adult in good health. Both conserved end residues are part of each CDR3. D genes are given only for firm matches. Rows may omit the clone size; those that give it use once, few, many or a size class.

size: .; V: TRBV29-1; J: TRBJ2-6; D: .; DNA: TGCAGCGTTGTGGGAGGTGTTGCGCCTAGCTCTGGGGCCAACGTCCTGACTTTC; CDR3: CSVVGGVAPSSGANVLTF
size: .; V: TRBV6-4; J: TRBJ2-2; D: TRBD2; DNA: TGTGCCAGCAGTGACTCGACTAGCGGGACCGGGATGGGGGAGCTGTTTTTT; CDR3: CASSDSTSGTGMGELFF
size: .; V: TRBV18; J: TRBJ2-5; D: .; DNA: TGTGCCAGCTCACCATCCGGGGGCAATGGGGAGACCCAGTACTTC; CDR3: CASSPSGGNGETQYF
size: .; V: TRBV4-2; J: TRBJ2-7; D: TRBD2; DNA: TGTGCCAGCAGCCAAGGGACTAGCGCATCCTACGAGCAGTACTTC; CDR3: CASSQGTSASYEQYF
size: .; V: TRBV7-2; J: TRBJ2-5; D: .; DNA: TGTGCCAGCAGCCCTTCCCAAGAGACCCAGTACTTC; CDR3: CASSPSQETQYF
size: .; V: TRBV9; J: TRBJ1-2; D: .; DNA: TGTGCCAGCAGCGTACTCAGGGGAGGTGGCTACACCTTC; CDR3: CASSVLRGGGYTF
size: .; V: TRBV28; J: TRBJ1-1; D: .; DNA: TGTGCCAGCAGTTTACCAGGGATGGCGACTGAAGCTTTCTTT; CDR3: CASSLPGMATEAFF
size: .; V: TRBV7-2; J: TRBJ1-5; D: .; DNA: TGTGCCAGCAGCCAACCTAATCAGCCCCAGCATTTT; CDR3: CASSQPNQPQHF
size: .; V: TRBV27; J: TRBJ1-5; D: .; DNA: TGTGCCAGCAGGGGATTCGGGACGTCGGGCAATCAGCCCCAGCATTTT; CDR3: CASRGFGTSGNQPQHF
size: once; V: TRBV3-1/TRBV3-2; J: TRBJ2-7; D: TRBD2; DNA: TGTGCCAGCAGCCCGGGACTAGCGTTAAACGAGCAGTACTTC; CDR3: CASSPGLALNEQYF
size: .; V: TRBV7-8; J: TRBJ1-1; D: .; DNA: TGTGCCAGCAGCTTAGGGGTGGGAGGGGTCTTGACTGAAGCTTTCTTT; CDR3: CASSLGVGGVLTEAFF
size: .; V: TRBV6-5; J: TRBJ1-1; D: .; DNA: TGTGCCAGCAGGCGGGAAGGTGCAGTCGCTGAAGCTTTCTTT; CDR3: CASRREGAVAEAFF
size: .; V: TRBV29-1; J: TRBJ1-5; D: .; DNA: TGCAGCGTTGGCGCCGGTAGCAATCAGCCCCAGCATTTT; CDR3: CSVGAGSNQPQHF